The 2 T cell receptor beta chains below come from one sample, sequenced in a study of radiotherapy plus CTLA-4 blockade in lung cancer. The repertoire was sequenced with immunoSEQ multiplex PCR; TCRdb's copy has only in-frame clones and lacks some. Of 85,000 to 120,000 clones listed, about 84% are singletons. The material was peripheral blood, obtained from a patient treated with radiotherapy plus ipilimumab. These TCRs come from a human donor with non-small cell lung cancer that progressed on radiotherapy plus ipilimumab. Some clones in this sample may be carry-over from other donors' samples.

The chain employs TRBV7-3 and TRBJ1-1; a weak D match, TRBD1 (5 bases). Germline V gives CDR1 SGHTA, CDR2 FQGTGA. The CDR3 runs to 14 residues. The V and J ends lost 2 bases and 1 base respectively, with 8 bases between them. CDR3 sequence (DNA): TGTGCCAGCAGCTTACAGGGAAAGAACACTGAAGCTTTCTTT. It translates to CASSLQGKNTEAFF. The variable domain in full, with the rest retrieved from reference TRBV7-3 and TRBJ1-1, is GAGVSQTPSNKVTEKGKYVELRCDPISGHTALYWYRQSLGQGPEFLIYFQGTGAADDSGLPNDRFFAVRPEGSVSTLKIQRTERGDSAVYLCASSLQGKNTEAFFGQGTRLTVV.

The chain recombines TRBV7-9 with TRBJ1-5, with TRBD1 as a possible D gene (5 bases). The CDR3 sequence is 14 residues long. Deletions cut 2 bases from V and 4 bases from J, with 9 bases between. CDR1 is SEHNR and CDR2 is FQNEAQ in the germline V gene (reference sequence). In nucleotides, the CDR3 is TGTGCCAGCAGCTTAATTGGGGGGAATCAGCCCCAGCATTTT. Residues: CASSLIGGNQPQHF. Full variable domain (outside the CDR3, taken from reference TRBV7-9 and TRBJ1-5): DTGVSQNPRHKITKRGQNVTFRCDPISEHNRLYWYRQTLGQGPEFLTYFQNEAQLEKSRLLSDRFSAERPKGSFSTLEIQRTEQGDSAMYLCASSLIGGNQPQHFGDGTRLSIL.